The 2 T cell receptor beta chains in this list originate from one sample, sequenced in a study. Each CDR3 protein is one row after TCRdb ran MiXCR on the 5' RACE reads. The sample carries 50,000 to 65,000 distinct CDR3 sequences, around 26% recorded once. Input material: tumor-infiltrating memory CD4+ T cells sorted from the breast tumor. Regarding subset: memory CD4+ T cells, CD4+CD45RO+CD25-. The receptors here all came from a female donor with breast cancer.

The CDR3 is CASRGLGANVLTF. CDR3 in DNA: TGTGCCAGCAGGGGGCTGGGGGCCAACGTCCTGACTTTC. The rearrangement links TRBV6-2 or TRBV6-3 to TRBJ2-6; tentative D call: TRBD1 (5 bases). The CDR3 contains 13 residues. CDR1 is MNHEY, CDR2 SVGEGT, per germline. V was pared by 6 bases and J by 4 bases, with 7 bases between.

The chain has TRBV24-1 and TRBJ2-3, with 8 bases lining up with TRBD1. V gave up 3 bases and J gave up 6 bases; unmatched junction bases: 10. Germline V lookup: CDR1 KGHDR, CDR2 SFDVKD. This CDR3 is 16 amino acids long. The CDR3 protein is CATSDPGTGPLDTQYF. The DNA of the CDR3 is TGTGCCACCAGTGATCCCGGGACAGGACCTTTGGATACGCAGTATTTT.